This TCR beta chain derives from a study of blood T cell repertoires in COVID-19. On the study more broadly: The United States, Italy and Spain provided the acute and convalescent COVID-19 samples. The cDNA or gDNA used as material had been derived from T cells, B-cell-depleted T cells, or PBMCs.

The V gene lost 3 bases and the J gene lost 0 bases, with 14 bases spanning the gap. This CDR3 is built from 16 residues. Germline V gives CDR1 WSHSY, CDR2 SAAADI. How the authors handled the data: Quantification of nucleated cells was approximated via reference gene primer amplification. TCRdb's table, derived via immunoSEQ multiplex PCR, lists solely in-frame clones and lacks some. That table gives V, J and clone size, and the DNA gave D and trimming. The sample holds 300,000 or so clones, roughly 90% seen once. The chain recombines TRBV10-2 with TRBJ1-2, with D unresolved. The specimen sequenced was peripheral blood. The TCR was taken from a young man who had recovered from COVID-19. This CDR3 reads CASSEGRPPANYGYTF. The CDR3 DNA follows: TGCGCCAGCAGTGAAGGCAGGCCCCCAGCTAACTATGGCTACACCTTC.